These T cell receptor beta chains were read from a single sample in a study of blood T cell repertoires in COVID-19. Clones were read by immunoSEQ multiplex PCR, and TCRdb kept only the in-frame ones, dropping some. The table lists about 370,000 clones, more than 70% of them singletons. The sequenced sample consisted of peripheral blood. These receptors were collected from a woman younger than 45 with COVID-19, enrolled during active disease. Each CDR3 is given with its conserved first and last residue. Fields, in order: V gene, J gene, CDR3 protein.

TRBV28	TRBJ2-5	CASSPRGLAGPQETQYF
TRBV19	TRBJ1-1	CATRTGGNTEAFF
TRBV4-1	TRBJ1-1	CASSQVEQGTNTEAFF
TRBV6-1	TRBJ1-4	CASSGWARGTNEKLFF
TRBV9	TRBJ2-1	CASSVASGGYNEQFF
TRBV5-4	TRBJ2-5	CASSLVASGHGTQYF
TRBV5-8	TRBJ1-2	CASSSVSTF
TRBV2	TRBJ1-6	CASSDISDSPLHF
TRBV5-4	TRBJ2-7	CASSSGLAAYEQYF
TRBV19	TRBJ1-1	CAIEGGRGTEAFF
TRBV4-2	TRBJ2-3	CASSQLAGGRTDTQYF
TRBV19	TRBJ2-7	CASSPNPGGEQYF
TRBV2	TRBJ1-5	CASSETERGQPQHF
TRBV4-1	TRBJ2-1	CASSAPGLAYEQFF
TRBV10-1	TRBJ2-1	CASSRGRELNEQFF
TRBV2	TRBJ2-1	CASSVGTGWINEQFF
TRBV7-2	TRBJ1-2	CASSSDPARPRGYGYTF
TRBV4-3	TRBJ2-7	CASSQGLLSYEQYF
TRBV9	TRBJ1-6	CASSVGDNSPLHF
TRBV5-6	TRBJ2-1	CASTDRDRPNEQFF
TRBV9	TRBJ1-5	CASSVGSSGQPQHF
TRBV12-3/TRBV12-4	TRBJ2-3	CASTRGGVDTQYF
TRBV11-3	TRBJ2-5	CASSTQGAGETQYF
TRBV5-1	TRBJ2-2	CASSFPTTTGEAGELFF
TRBV5-4	TRBJ1-2	CASSPGLPRTGYGYTF
TRBV27	TRBJ1-2	CASRPTGLNPYGYTF
TRBV6-5	TRBJ1-6	CASGDRGEISPLHF
TRBV5-6	TRBJ1-2	CASSLTGDPNYGYTF
TRBV6-2/TRBV6-3	TRBJ2-1	CASSYLRGVLAYNEQFF
TRBV19	TRBJ2-1	CASTPNTGGGYYNEQFF
TRBV29-1	TRBJ2-1	CSVEFILRGRPYNEQFF
TRBV7-2	TRBJ2-3	CASSLRGAGAGTDTQYF
TRBV28	TRBJ1-1	CASSHFAEAFF
TRBV11-2	TRBJ2-1	CASSSQGLAGADEQFF
TRBV6-5	TRBJ2-7	CASSPNINYEQYF
TRBV9	TRBJ2-2	CASSVGTSAAGELFF
TRBV15	TRBJ2-5	CATSRGTSGTLGETQYF
TRBV6-2/TRBV6-3	TRBJ1-2	CASSYQDFYTF
TRBV21-1	TRBJ2-7	CASSKRPPGQRNMRTYEQYF
TRBV27	TRBJ2-5	CASRALAVQETQYF
TRBV5-1	TRBJ2-3	CASSFGLGERDTQYF
TRBV14	TRBJ2-1	CASSRLDRDPNEQFF
TRBV4-3	TRBJ1-6	CASSQDLAAGVSLPNNSPLHF
TRBV7-2	TRBJ1-1	CASSPILYTEAFF
TRBV11-3	TRBJ1-4	CASSKGTGDEKLFF
TRBV2	TRBJ2-3	CASSEPSGRGTQYF
TRBV12-3/TRBV12-4	TRBJ2-1	CASSFGAGSFF
TRBV27	TRBJ1-5	CASSFNGATNQPQHF
TRBV6-5	TRBJ1-6	CASSYSQPGVDSPLHF
TRBV5-4	TRBJ2-1	CASSLAQGSGNEQFF
TRBV5-6	TRBJ2-1	CASKLAGGLGDEQFF
TRBV28	TRBJ1-5	CASNQQGGGDQPQHF
TRBV27	TRBJ2-1	CASSPRKTGHRVNNEQFF
TRBV9	TRBJ2-1	CASQPGQVYNEQFF
TRBV12-3/TRBV12-4	TRBJ2-1	CASSPLSYNEQFF